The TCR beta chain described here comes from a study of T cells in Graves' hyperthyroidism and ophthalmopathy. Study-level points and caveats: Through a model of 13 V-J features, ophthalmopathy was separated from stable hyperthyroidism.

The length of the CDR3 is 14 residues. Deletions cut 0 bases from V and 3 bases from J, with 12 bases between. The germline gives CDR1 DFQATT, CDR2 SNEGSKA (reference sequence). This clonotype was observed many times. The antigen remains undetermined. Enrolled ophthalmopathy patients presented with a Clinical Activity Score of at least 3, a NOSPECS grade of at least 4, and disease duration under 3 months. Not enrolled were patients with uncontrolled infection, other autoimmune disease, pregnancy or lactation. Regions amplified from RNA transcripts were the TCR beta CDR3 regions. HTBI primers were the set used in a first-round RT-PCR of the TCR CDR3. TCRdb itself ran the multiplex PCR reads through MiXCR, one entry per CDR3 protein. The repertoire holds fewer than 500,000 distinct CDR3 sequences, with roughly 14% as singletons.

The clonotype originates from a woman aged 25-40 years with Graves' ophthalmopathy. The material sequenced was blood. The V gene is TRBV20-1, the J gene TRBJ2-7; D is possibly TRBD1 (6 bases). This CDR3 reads CSARDLSGDYEQYF. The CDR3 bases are TGCAGTGCTAGAGATCTCTCAGGGGACTACGAGCAGTACTTC.